The entry below gives a single T cell receptor beta chain sequence along with its context. Its antigen has not been determined. Per-nucleotide qualities are absent, and no much larger clonotype sits a single base away. Cut back by 4 bases and 5 bases, the V and J ends lie 14 bases apart. The germline V gene yields MNHNS for CDR1 and SASEGT for CDR2. Spanning cysteine to phenylalanine, the CDR3 consists of 14 amino acids. This entry keeps only the CDR3 DNA: 42 bases, framed from base 1. The data belong to a study of shared clonotypes between healthy human individuals (dated by TCRdb to 2019 to 2021). Describing the broader study: A few men and a couple of women, aged 18 to 49 years, made up the cohort. For each donor, three plates each were used for CD4 naive and CD4 memory, two plates were used for CD8 naive, and one plate was used for CD8 memory. To estimate repertoire size and how much clonotype sharing occurs between individuals, the study deeply sequenced the blood TCR repertoires of five healthy adults. To increase sequencing depth and limit assay-specific biases, different laboratories used diverse techniques to prepare libraries and sequence TCR repertoires. Between about 0.8 and 9.5 billion PBMCs per donor were obtained by leukapheresis. The paper as a whole reports these results and caveats: Based on pairwise subsampling, the degree of clonotype sharing among donors was expected to be affected by sequencing depth. Estimated clonotype richness was generally larger for naive than for memory subsets. Sharing across several donors was observed for about 5% of naive CD4, 3.5% of naive CD8, 2.3% of memory CD4, and about 0.4% of memory CD8 clonotypes. Sampling was restricted to blood, and TCR repertoires in tissue are likely to differ from TCR repertoires in blood. Because the study included a small number of donors, the genetic and exposure-history diversity represented was limited. Even with the large sequencing depth, rarefaction of the sorted-subset datasets indicated that sequencing was incomplete. Higher generation probabilities were observed for clonotypes shared by all four sorted-subset donors than for non-shared clonotypes.

Using the deep immunoSEQ assay, multiplex PCR amplified TCR CDR3 regions from genomic DNA. Genomic DNA extracted from each cell subset was distributed evenly over all wells of several immunoSEQ 96-well plates, and each plate served as one replicate. For sorted subsets, 150 to 200 ng genomic DNA, equal to tens of thousands of T cell genomes, was loaded into each replicate PCR. The purified libraries were quantified using a Qubit 3.0 fluorometer, sized with a Bioanalyzer 2100, and then quantified again using the KAPA Library Quantification kit. Each immunoSEQ 96-well plate was sequenced on its own single-read 150-cycle Illumina NextSeq 550 flow cell. Concerning the study's data processing: Because the immunoSEQ output held only junctional sequences and lacked quality scores, the filtering could not match the filtering applied to full-length reads. To assign V/J genes and CDR3, sequences were annotated using PyIR, a Python wrapper for IgBLAST v1.9, with IMGT germline references. Reads were removed for weak V/J assignments (E-value above 1e-6), missing CDR3, stop codons, out-of-frame junctions, or ambiguous translated residues. A V3J clonotype was defined by an identical inferred V gene, J gene, and CDR3 amino acid sequence. Percentage overlap between repertoires was computed as shared unique clonotypes divided by the size of the smaller repertoire. RTK rarefaction, the Chao1 estimator, and Recon v2.1 estimates of unobserved clonotypes were used to assess repertoire richness. For all TCRbeta clonotypes obtained by the gDNA method from a few donors, generation probabilities were computed with OLGA. TCRdb mirrors the immuneACCESS table, restricted to in-frame sequences. Some clones are absent from its copies; in checked studies, under half trace to an unresolved V gene, and the reason for the others is unknown. The V and J calls and the clone size are those of that table, but D and trimming were determined from the DNA. For this sample the table gives 1,500,000 or so clones, of which roughly 96% were detected only once. The top ten clones comprise roughly 1.2% of the sample.

The donors were healthy, HIV-negative adults who had no recently reported acute infections or vaccinations. Every donor was a Caucasian adult residing in Nashville, Tennessee, USA. CD4+ T cells were enriched by magnetic negative selection, after which naive cells were positively selected on CD45RA and the negative fraction was taken as the memory subset. Blood was obtained by leukapheresis, after which PBMCs were separated by Ficoll-Histopaque density gradient centrifugation and cryopreserved in liquid nitrogen vapor phase. Purity and quantity of every magnetically sorted T cell population were checked by analytical flow cytometry. Each sorted fraction had its genomic DNA isolated and then quantified by UV absorbance on a Nanodrop 2000c.

Sequencing was carried out using naive CD4+ T cells sorted from blood. The intended sense of this specimen's cell subset or site label: CD45RA+ positively selected. The receptor was isolated from a man aged 25 to 40 in good health. The rearranged segments are TRBV6-1 and TRBJ1-2; D gene: possibly TRBD1, on 5 matching bases. The sequenced DNA is TGTGCCAGCAGTGGAACTACACAGGCATATGGCTACACCTTC. This gives the protein CASSGTTQAYGYTF.